This TCR beta chain was recovered during a study of cytomegalovirus exposure and HLA in healthy donors. This clone was seen just once. The antigen is unknown. Overall study results and limits: Reportedly, a later analysis found an Asian-associated ancestry cluster had fewer N-insertions than the approximately 600-donor mean. Among the most significant clusters, several appeared linked to common viral pathogens in a later analysis. There were around 160 TCR beta chains listed as cytomegalovirus-associated.

Germline V gene data show CDR1 as SGHRS and CDR2 as YFSETQ. V was cut by 5 bases and J by 0 bases, with 6 bases left in between. The CDR3 totals 13 residues. The PCR made use of 60 Vbeta and 13 Jbeta primers. Only in-frame clones appear in the TCRdb table, and some are missing; sequencing was by immunoSEQ multiplex PCR. The sample consists of some 170,000 clones, roughly 79% of them appearing once. The sequence derives from a male donor in good health and CMV-seronegative. This chain uses TRBV5-1 with TRBJ2-1; D gene unclear. What was sequenced was PBMCs. The CDR3 coding sequence is TGCGCCAGCAGTATTAGCTCCTACAATGAGCAGTTCTTC. The encoded protein is CASSISSYNEQFF.